The 27 T cell receptor beta chains below come from one sample, sequenced in a study of T cell changes during pregnancy in multiple sclerosis (dated by TCRdb to 2018 to 2020). The library was produced with the immunoSEQ multiplex PCR assay. Held by TCRdb, this immuneACCESS table contains in-frame sequences only and omits some clones. Under half of the omission traces to an unresolved V gene where checked; the cause of the rest is unknown. The sample yields about 68,000 clones; about nine tenths were counted once. The ten largest make up about 1.5% of the sample. Here the sequenced sample was peripheral blood, taken in the third trimester of pregnancy. The receptors shown here come from a female donor with multiple sclerosis, enrolled in a pregnancy study.

In this sample, this clone turned up once. V and J are TRBV5-1 and TRBJ1-3; no definite D call. The V and J ends lost 0 bases and 1 base respectively, with 11 bases between them. CDR1 and CDR2 (germline): SGHRS, YFSETQ. This CDR3 region has 16 residues. CDR3: CASSLGTGDSGNTIYF. The CDR3 DNA reads TGCGCCAGCAGCTTGGGAACGGGTGATTCTGGAAACACCATATATTTT.

This rearrangement joins TRBV7-9 to TRBJ1-4, with 9 positions matching TRBD1. The CDR3 runs to 15 residues. Germline V gene data show CDR1 as SEHNR and CDR2 as FQNEAQ (reference sequence). The V and J ends lost 0 bases and 8 bases, in that order; junction bases with no gene match: 4. The CDR3 reads CASSLAGQGGEKLFF. CDR3 in DNA: TGTGCCAGCAGCTTAGCGGGACAGGGAGGCGAAAAACTGTTTTTT.

In regard to this clone: The same CDR3 is also encoded by other DNA sequences in this sample. V and J are TRBV5-1 and TRBJ1-1, with D perhaps TRBD1 (6 bases). Germline loops: CDR1 SGHRS, CDR2 YFSETQ. The CDR3 length is 13 residues. Trimming left V 4 bases short and J 1 base short, with 8 bases between. The CDR3 DNA is TGCGCCAGCAGCCTACAGGGGAACACTGAAGCTTTCTTT. Protein sequence: CASSLQGNTEAFF.

This clone was detected once. V and J are TRBV7-6 and TRBJ2-7, with TRBD2 matching 8 bases. V was pared by 2 bases and J by 3 bases, with 9 bases of the junction left unmatched. Germline values: CDR1 SGHVS, CDR2 FNYEAQ. The CDR3 has 16 residues. CDR3 protein: CASSLSYEGLVYEQYF. CDR3 DNA: TGTGCCAGCAGCTTATCCTACGAGGGACTAGTCTACGAGCAGTACTTC.

This sequence joins TRBV10-2 and TRBJ2-2; 13 bases are a match to TRBD2. Trimming at V came to 10 bases and at J to 7 bases, leaving 9 bases not matched to a gene. This CDR3 is 15 amino acids long. Per germline, CDR1 WSHSY and CDR2 SAAADI. The CDR3 DNA is TGCGCCACCCAAGGGACTAGCGGGATAGGCGGGGAGCTGTTTTTT. It translates to CATQGTSGIGGELFF.

This chain joins TRBV7-9 and TRBJ2-1; TRBD1 matches 8 bases. The length of the CDR3 is 16 residues. The V gene's germline CDR1 is SEHNR and CDR2 FQNEAQ (reference sequence). Trimming at V came to 3 bases and at J to 7 bases, leaving 11 bases not matched to a gene. CDR3: CASSFRGQGLGNEQFF. The DNA of the CDR3 is TGTGCCAGCAGCTTCAGGGGGCAGGGACTCGGTAATGAGCAGTTCTTC.

The J gene is TRBJ1-1, the V gene TRBV5-1; D may be TRBD1 (6 bases). V lost 4 bases, J lost 2 bases, and 12 bases lay in between. Germline CDR1 is SGHRS and CDR2 is YFSETQ. This CDR3 comprises 14 residues. The CDR3 loop reads CASSGSGTNTEAFF. In DNA form, the CDR3 reads TGCGCCAGCAGCGGATCCGGGACAAACACTGAAGCTTTCTTT.

The chain carries TRBV18 and TRBJ1-1; D gene ambiguous. The germline gives CDR1 KGHSH, CDR2 LQKENI. V lost 5 bases to trimming and J lost 6 bases, with 19 bases between them. The CDR3 covers 15 residues. The CDR3 nucleotides are TGTGCCAGCTCATCGGTTCTTCATTCGTCGGCTGAAGCTTTCTTT. Encoded protein: CASSSVLHSSAEAFF.

Here the CDR3 DNA reads TGTGCCAGCAGCTTAGTCTCTGAGTATGGCTACACCTTC. It translates to CASSLVSEYGYTF. V and J are TRBV7-2 and TRBJ1-2; the D is unclear. V lost 1 base and J 5 bases, leaving 8 bases between the germline ends. The CDR3 sequence is 13 residues long. CDR1 SGHTA and CDR2 FQGNSA come from the germline V gene.

The chain combines TRBV30 with TRBJ1-1, with TRBD1 matching 9 bases. Germline CDR1 reads GTSNPN; CDR2 reads SVGIG (reference sequence). V lost 5 bases to trimming and J lost 5 bases; unmatched junction nucleotides: 9. This CDR3 has 14 residues. The CDR3 protein is CAWARQGGKTEAFF. For the CDR3, the DNA is TGTGCCTGGGCAAGACAGGGGGGTAAGACTGAAGCTTTCTTT.

J is TRBJ2-5 and V is TRBV11-2; D gene ambiguous. The V end lost 0 bases, the J end lost 10 bases, and 12 bases lay between the germline ends. Per the germline V gene, CDR1 is SGHAT and CDR2 is FQNNGV. This CDR3 is 13 amino acids long. In nucleotides, the CDR3 is TGTGCCAGCAGCTTAGATACAGCCCTGGTCCAGTACTTC. This sequence encodes CASSLDTALVQYF.

The J gene is TRBJ2-7, the V gene TRBV6-5, with TRBD1 matching over 10 bases. The CDR3 extends over 15 amino acids. Germline values: CDR1 MNHEY, CDR2 SVGAGI. V lost 6 bases to trimming and J lost 3 bases; unmatched junction nucleotides: 8. This CDR3 reads CASSLMTGGHYEQYF. CDR3 coding DNA: TGTGCCAGCAGCCTCATGACAGGGGGCCACTACGAGCAGTACTTC.

This chain connects TRBV7-3 to TRBJ1-2, with 8 bases lining up with TRBD1. CDR3 length: 17 amino acids. J was trimmed by 0 bases and V by 3 bases; bases with no gene match: 9. CDR1 and CDR2 (germline): SGHTA, FQGTGA. CDR3 amino acids: CASSLGGTGFSNYGYTF. CDR3 DNA: TGTGCCAGCAGCTTGGGTGGGACAGGTTTTTCTAACTATGGCTACACCTTC.

The chain has TRBV19 and TRBJ2-2; 8 bases line up with TRBD1. The CDR3 is made up of 15 amino acids. V trimming: 2 bases; J trimming: 7 bases; junction bases outside the gene matches: 6. The germline CDR1 and CDR2 sequences are LNHDA and SQIVND (reference sequence). The CDR3 region is CASSIQQGASGELFF. CDR3 bases: TGTGCCAGTAGTATACAGCAGGGGGCGAGCGGGGAGCTGTTTTTT.

This rearrangement joins TRBV7-7 to TRBJ2-3; D remains ambiguous. Germline-derived CDR1 and CDR2 are SSHAT and FNYEAQ (reference sequence). Trimming removed 5 bases from V and 4 bases from J, with 10 bases in between. The CDR3 has 13 residues. As DNA, the CDR3 is TGTGCCAGCAGCCGGAGACGGTCAGATACGCAGTATTTT. Residues: CASSRRRSDTQYF.

The chain employs TRBV25-1 and TRBJ2-7, with 12 bases matching TRBD1. The CDR3 loop spans 15 amino acids. Germline V gives CDR1 MGHDK, CDR2 SYGVNS. V gave up 6 bases and J gave up 4 bases; unmatched junction bases: 7. CDR3 nucleotides: TGTGCCAGCAGGACAGGGACAGGGGGCGCATACGAGCAGTACTTC. This gives the protein CASRTGTGGAYEQYF.

This clone came up once. V is TRBV19 and J is TRBJ2-1; tentatively, D is TRBD1 (5 bases). Germline CDR1 reads LNHDA; CDR2 reads SQIVND (reference sequence). CDR3 size: 15 residues. With 5 bases removed from V and 6 bases from J, the gap between germline ends came to 17 bases. Here the CDR3 reads CASSPGTGYGNEQFF. The CDR3, as DNA: TGTGCCAGTAGTCCCGGAACAGGCTATGGCAATGAGCAGTTCTTC.

The chain has TRBV28 and TRBJ1-5; possibly TRBD1 for D (5 bases). Between the trimmed V and J ends, which lost 2 bases and 4 bases, there was a span of 12 bases. Germline V lookup: CDR1 MDHEN, CDR2 SYDVKM. CDR3 length: 15 amino acids. The CDR3 is CASSLGGGYNQPQHF. The CDR3 DNA follows: TGTGCCAGCAGTTTAGGGGGAGGGTATAATCAGCCCCAGCATTTT.

The rearrangement joins TRBV7-9 to TRBJ2-3; TRBD1 matches 9 bases. The CDR3 has 17 residues. V lost 7 bases and J lost 6; bases outside the gene matches: 17. Germline V gives CDR1 SEHNR, CDR2 FQNEAQ (reference sequence). The CDR3 reads CASTSPWRDRAWDTQYF. The CDR3 coding sequence is TGTGCCAGCACCTCACCGTGGCGGGACAGGGCCTGGGATACGCAGTATTTT.

This clone came up once. The chain employs TRBV29-1 and TRBJ2-7, with TRBD2 identical over 10 bases. J lost 4 bases, V lost 5 bases, and 11 bases had no gene match. Germline-derived CDR1 and CDR2 are SQVTM and ANQGSEA. This CDR3 spans 15 amino acids. The CDR3 region is CSVPVAGGSLYEQYF. The CDR3 DNA reads TGCAGCGTTCCTGTAGCGGGGGGTTCTTTATACGAGCAGTACTTC.

The gene calls are TRBV6-1 and TRBJ2-3; D may be TRBD1 (6 bases). Trimming took 3 bases from V and 0 from J, leaving 13 bases between them. This CDR3 comprises 16 residues. Germline assignment: CDR1 MNHNS and CDR2 SASEGT. The CDR3 DNA is TGTGCCAGCAGTGACAGGGGTGTTTCTAGCACAGATACGCAGTATTTT. Translating gives CASSDRGVSSTDTQYF.

V gene TRBV19 combines with J gene TRBJ2-3, with D maybe TRBD1 (5 bases). The CDR3 contains 14 residues. Trimming took off 5 bases at V and 7 bases at J, with 16 bases between the two ends. The germline V gene encodes CDR1 LNHDA and CDR2 SQIVND (reference sequence). The CDR3 spells CASSESGPPNTQYF. DNA for the CDR3: TGTGCCAGTAGTGAGTCAGGGCCCCCGAATACGCAGTATTTT.

The CDR3 loop is CASSLQGFTEAFF. Written as DNA, the CDR3 is TGTGCCAGCAGCTTACAGGGGTTCACTGAAGCTTTCTTT. This sequence joins TRBV7-6 and TRBJ1-1, with D tentatively TRBD1 (6 bases). V was trimmed by 2 bases and J by 4 bases, leaving 8 bases between them. CDR1 is SGHVS and CDR2 is FNYEAQ in the germline V gene. This CDR3 contains 13 residues.

This chain joins TRBV2 and TRBJ1-4; no clear D. The germline CDR1 and CDR2 sequences are SNHLY and FYNNEI. V shed 7 bases and J shed 4 bases, with 10 bases lying between them. The CDR3 is made up of 13 amino acids. CDR3 bases: TGTGCCAGCAATTCACAGTTTAATGAAAAACTGTTTTTT. Encoded protein: CASNSQFNEKLFF. The whole variable domain, filled in from reference TRBV2 and TRBJ1-4, reads EPEVTQTPSHQVTQMGQEVILRCVPISNHLYFYWYRQILGQKVEFLVSFYNNEISEKSEIFDDQFSVERPDGSNFTLKIRSTKLEDSAMYFCASNSQFNEKLFFGSGTQLSVL.

The chain has TRBV4-3 and TRBJ1-2; 10 bases align to TRBD1. This CDR3 has 15 residues. The germline gives CDR1 LGHNA, CDR2 YSLEER. J lost 5 bases, V lost 5 bases, and 8 bases had no gene match. The CDR3 reads CASSARQGAGYGYTF. Here the CDR3 DNA reads TGCGCCAGCAGCGCCCGACAGGGGGCAGGGTATGGCTACACCTTC.

About this clone itself: One end of the junction is discordant with germline, which a read error may explain. The chain uses TRBV6-1 and TRBJ1-1, with 7 bases lining up with TRBD1. Germline CDR1 is MNHNS and CDR2 is SASEGT. CDR3 length: 15 residues. CDR3 in amino acids: CASSDLQGVKTEAFF. CDR3 in DNA: TGTGCCAGCAGTGACCTGCAGGGGGTGAAGACTGAAGCTTTCTTT.

The chain joins TRBV29-1 to TRBJ1-1; weak D call: TRBD1 (6 bases). Germline-derived CDR1 and CDR2 are SQVTM and ANQGSEA. Trimming removed 7 bases at V and 3 bases at J, with 9 bases between. The CDR3 covers 11 residues. The CDR3 sequence is CSATGHTEAFF. Written as DNA, the CDR3 is TGCAGCGCCACAGGGCACACTGAAGCTTTCTTT.